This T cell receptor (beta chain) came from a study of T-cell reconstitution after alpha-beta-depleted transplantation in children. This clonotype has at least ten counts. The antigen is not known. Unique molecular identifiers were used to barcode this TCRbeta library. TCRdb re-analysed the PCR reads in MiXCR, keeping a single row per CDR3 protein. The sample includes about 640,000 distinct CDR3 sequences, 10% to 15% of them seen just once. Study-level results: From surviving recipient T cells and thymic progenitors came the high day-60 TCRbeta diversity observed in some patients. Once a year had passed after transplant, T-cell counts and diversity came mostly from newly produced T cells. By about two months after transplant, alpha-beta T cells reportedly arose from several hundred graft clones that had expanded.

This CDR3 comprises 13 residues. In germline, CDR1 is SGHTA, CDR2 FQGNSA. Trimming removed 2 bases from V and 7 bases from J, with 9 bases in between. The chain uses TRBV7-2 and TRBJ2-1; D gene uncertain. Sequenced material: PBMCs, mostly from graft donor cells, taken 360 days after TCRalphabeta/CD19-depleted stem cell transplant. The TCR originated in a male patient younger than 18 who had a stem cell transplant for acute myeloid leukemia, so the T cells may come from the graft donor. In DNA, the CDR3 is TGTGCCAGCAGCTTATGGCAGAGAAATGAGCAGTTCTTC. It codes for CASSLWQRNEQFF.